This T cell receptor (beta chain) was captured in a study of neurological immune-mediated disorders. Regarding the study as a whole: Neither clinical nor MRI features showed any association with the multiple sclerosis repertoire cluster, and the authors stated that larger cohorts are needed. The most TCR clonal expansion was seen in HTLV-1-associated myelopathy, and the least was seen in multiple sclerosis, which fell below healthy controls.

The V end lost 4 bases, the J end lost 0 bases, and 12 bases lay between the germline ends. The length of the CDR3 is 15 residues. The germline CDR1 and CDR2 sequences are KGHSH and LQKENI. The cDNA was generated by 5'RACE with 10-nucleotide random UMIs. MiXCR, applied by TCRdb to the 5' RACE reads, yields one record per CDR3 protein. The sample yields about 65,000 distinct CDR3 sequences, 4.1% seen once. This clonotype appeared many times. As yet, its antigen is unknown. The unsorted libraries were generated from a total of 2 million PBMCs, which had been stored in RNAlater at -80 C. The chain joins TRBV18 to TRBJ1-2; no reliable D call. Material: PBMCs. The sequence was obtained from a middle-aged man with multiple sclerosis. The CDR3: CASSRSSAPNYGYTF. The CDR3 DNA reads TGTGCCAGCTCACGCTCATCAGCGCCTAACTATGGCTACACCTTC.